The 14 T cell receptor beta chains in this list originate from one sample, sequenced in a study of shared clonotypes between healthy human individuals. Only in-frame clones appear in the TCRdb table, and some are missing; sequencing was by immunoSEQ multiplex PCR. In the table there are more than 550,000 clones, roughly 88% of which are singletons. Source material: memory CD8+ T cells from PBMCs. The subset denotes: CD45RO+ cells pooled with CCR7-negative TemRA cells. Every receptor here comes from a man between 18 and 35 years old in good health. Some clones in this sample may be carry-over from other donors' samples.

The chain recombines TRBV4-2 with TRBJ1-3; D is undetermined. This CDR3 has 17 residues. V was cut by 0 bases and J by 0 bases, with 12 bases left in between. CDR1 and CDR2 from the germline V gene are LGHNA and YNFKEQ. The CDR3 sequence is CASSQEIPGISGNTIYF. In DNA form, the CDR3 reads TGTGCCAGCAGCCAAGAAATCCCGGGCATCTCTGGAAACACCATATATTTT.

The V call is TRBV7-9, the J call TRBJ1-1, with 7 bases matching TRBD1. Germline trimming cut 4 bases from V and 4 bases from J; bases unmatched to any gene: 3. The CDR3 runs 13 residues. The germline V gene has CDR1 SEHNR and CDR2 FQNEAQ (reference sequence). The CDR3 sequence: CASSSPGGTEAFF. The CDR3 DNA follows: TGTGCCAGCAGCTCTCCAGGGGGCACTGAAGCTTTCTTT.

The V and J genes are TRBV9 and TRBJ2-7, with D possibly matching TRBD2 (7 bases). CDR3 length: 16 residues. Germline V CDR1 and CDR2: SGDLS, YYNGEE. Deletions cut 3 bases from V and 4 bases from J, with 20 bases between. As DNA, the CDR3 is TGTGCCAGCAGCGCCAAACCCCGGGGGGCAACTTACGAGCAGTACTTC. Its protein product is CASSAKPRGATYEQYF.

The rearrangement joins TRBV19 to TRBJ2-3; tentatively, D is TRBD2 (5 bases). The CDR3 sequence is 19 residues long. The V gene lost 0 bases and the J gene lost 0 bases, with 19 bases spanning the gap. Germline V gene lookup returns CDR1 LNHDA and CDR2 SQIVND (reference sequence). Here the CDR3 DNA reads TGTGCCAGTAGTATAGACCCCCCTCTGGCGGGCTCTAGCACAGATACGCAGTATTTT. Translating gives CASSIDPPLAGSSTDTQYF.

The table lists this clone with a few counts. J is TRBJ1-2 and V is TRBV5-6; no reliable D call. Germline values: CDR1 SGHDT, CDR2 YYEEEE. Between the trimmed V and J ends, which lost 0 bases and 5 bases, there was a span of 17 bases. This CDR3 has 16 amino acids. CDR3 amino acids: CASSLDSYSYTYGYTF. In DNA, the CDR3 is TGTGCCAGCAGCTTGGACAGTTACTCATATACGTATGGCTACACCTTC. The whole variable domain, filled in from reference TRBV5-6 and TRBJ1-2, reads DAGVTQSPTHLIKTRGQQVTLRCSPKSGHDTVSWYQQALGQGPQFIFQYYEEEERQRGNFPDRFSGHQFPNYSSELNVNALLLGDSALYLCASSLDSYSYTYGYTFGSGTRLTVV.

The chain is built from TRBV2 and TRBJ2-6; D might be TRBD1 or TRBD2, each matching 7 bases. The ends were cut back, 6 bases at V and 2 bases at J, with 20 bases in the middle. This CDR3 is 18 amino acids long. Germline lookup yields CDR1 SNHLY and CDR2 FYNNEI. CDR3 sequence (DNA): TGTGCCAGCAGGGGGAGGGGGCAAACGAAGCCTGGGGCCAACGTCCTGACTTTC. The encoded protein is CASRGRGQTKPGANVLTF.

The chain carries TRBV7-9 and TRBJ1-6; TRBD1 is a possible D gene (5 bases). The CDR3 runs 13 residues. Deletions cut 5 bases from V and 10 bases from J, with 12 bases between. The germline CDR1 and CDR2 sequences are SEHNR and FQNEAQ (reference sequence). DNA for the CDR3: TGTGCCAGCAGCCCTCTAGGGGAGTCACCCCTCCACTTT. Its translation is CASSPLGESPLHF.

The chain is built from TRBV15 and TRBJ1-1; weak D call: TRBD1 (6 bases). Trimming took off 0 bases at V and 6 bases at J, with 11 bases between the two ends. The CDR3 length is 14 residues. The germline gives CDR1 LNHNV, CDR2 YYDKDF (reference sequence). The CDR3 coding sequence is TGTGCCACCAGCAGAGATTGGGCAGGGGCTGAAGCTTTCTTT. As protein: CATSRDWAGAEAFF.

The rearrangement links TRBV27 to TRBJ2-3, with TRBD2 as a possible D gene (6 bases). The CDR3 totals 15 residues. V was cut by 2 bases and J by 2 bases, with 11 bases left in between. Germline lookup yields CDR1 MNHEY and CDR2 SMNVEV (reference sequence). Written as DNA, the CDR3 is TGTGCCAGCAGTTTAGGGGGAGGTTTCACAGATACGCAGTATTTT. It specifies CASSLGGGFTDTQYF.

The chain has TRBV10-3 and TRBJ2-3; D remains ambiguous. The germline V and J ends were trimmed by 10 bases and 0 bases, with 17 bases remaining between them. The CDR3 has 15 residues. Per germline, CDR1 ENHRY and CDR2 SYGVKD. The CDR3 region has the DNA TGTGCCACCTCCTTACAGCGAAGTAGCACAGATACGCAGTATTTT. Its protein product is CATSLQRSSTDTQYF.

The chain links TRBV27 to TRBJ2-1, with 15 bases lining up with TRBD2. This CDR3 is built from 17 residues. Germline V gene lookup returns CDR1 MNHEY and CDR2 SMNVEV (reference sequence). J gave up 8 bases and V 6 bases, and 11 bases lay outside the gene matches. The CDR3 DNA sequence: TGTGCCAGCAGCCACCCCGGACTAGCGGGAGGGCCAGATGAGCAGTTCTTC. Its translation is CASSHPGLAGGPDEQFF.

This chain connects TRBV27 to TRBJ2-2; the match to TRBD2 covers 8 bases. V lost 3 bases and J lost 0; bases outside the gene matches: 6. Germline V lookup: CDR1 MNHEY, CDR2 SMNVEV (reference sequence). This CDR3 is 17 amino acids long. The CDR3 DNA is TGTGCCAGCAGTTTTTCAATGGGACTAGCGAACACCGGGGAGCTGTTTTTT. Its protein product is CASSFSMGLANTGELFF.

CDR3: CASSPWDEANEKLFF. As DNA, the CDR3 is TGTGCCAGTAGTCCCTGGGACGAGGCTAATGAAAAACTGTTTTTT. The rearrangement joins TRBV19 to TRBJ1-4; a weak D match, TRBD1 (5 bases). Germline-derived CDR1 and CDR2 are LNHDA and SQIVND (reference sequence). CDR3 length equals 15 residues. V gave up 5 bases and J gave up 3 bases, with 13 bases separating them.

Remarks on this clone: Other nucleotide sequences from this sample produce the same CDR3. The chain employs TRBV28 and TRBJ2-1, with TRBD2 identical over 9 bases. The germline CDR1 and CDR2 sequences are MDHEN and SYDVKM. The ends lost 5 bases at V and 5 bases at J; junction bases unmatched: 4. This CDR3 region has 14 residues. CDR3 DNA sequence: TGTGCCAGCAGTCTTAGCGGGAGCGACAATGAGCAGTTCTTC. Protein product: CASSLSGSDNEQFF.